This T cell receptor (beta chain) was profiled in a study of cytomegalovirus exposure and HLA in healthy donors (dated by TCRdb to about 2017). The study in broad terms: According to an earlier analysis of 587 of the donors, some 170 million T cells yielded some 110 million unique TCR beta sequences and approximately 300 Gb of sequence data. All discovery cohort repertoires had been generated on a single sequencing platform. Several DR-DQ haplotypes were treated as single units for association and clustering because of strong linkage in the cohort. In a later analysis, previously published TCR beta repertoires from 670 or so donors were re-analyzed and high-resolution HLA genotyping was added so that TCR occurrence patterns could be studied. To predict cytomegalovirus infection status, the study brought together high-throughput TCR immunosequencing, statistical association of individual TCRs with disease status, and machine learning. Besides the first cohort of around 670 subjects, a separate validation cohort made up of 120 or so different subjects was used. About 300 gigabases of sequencing data and approximately 93 million unique TCR sequences were included in an early release covering roughly 700 HLA-typed donors. In a later genetic analysis, genome-wide SNP genotypes for about 65% of the roughly 670 donors were used, and that subset was treated as a discovery cohort. Rather than using new phenotypic data, the later analysis identified candidate immune exposures from TCR beta sequences and from how often those sequences occurred across donors. The study profiled the T cell repertoires of hundreds of subjects by immunosequencing and related them to cytomegalovirus serostatus. On average, approximately 250,000 unique TCR beta nucleotide sequences were sequenced per donor among a few hundred genotyped donors of the cohort, with 15% to 20% of those sequences being non-productive. Of the 300 to 500 genotyped donors, approximately 80% were placed in the genetic ancestry cluster associated with self-reported Caucasian donors. Alongside the repertoire data, information on donor age, sex, ethnicity and CMV serostatus was compiled. Typing coverage differed by locus: A, B, C, DRB1 and DQB1 were typed in roughly 629-630 donors, DQA1 in 500 to 550, DPA1 in 600 to 610, and DPB1 in 400 to 490. In an earlier analysis of roughly 600 of the donors, high-throughput TCR beta sequencing was used to judge whether each TCR beta V gene segment behaved as functional or pseudogenic. The study aimed to test whether signatures of past pathogen exposure could be identified by cataloging public T cell receptors. Class I and class II HLA loci were covered by the typing at four-digit resolution.

CDR1 and CDR2 were assigned from the germline V gene as SNHLY and FYNNEI. Germline trimming: 1 base from V, 0 bases from J; junction bases outside gene matches: 1. The cysteine opens and the phenylalanine closes a CDR3 of 16 amino acids. Solely the CDR3 DNA is kept, with 48 bases framed from the first base. What the work shows at the level of the full study, not this receptor alone: Most CMV-associated TCR beta chains appeared to be HLA-restricted in a later analysis, and the HLA associations seemed to be driven largely by CMV exposure. Most TCR sequences were observed very rarely across donors, whereas some public TCRs were present in many individuals. Broadly in line with IMGT annotations, most TCR beta V segments showed up in productive rearrangements about 90% or about 30% of the time in an earlier analysis of under 700 of the donors. A cluster of highly shared sequence variants was judged likely to represent a technical artifact of the sequencing pipeline. The 87-base-pair reads could not distinguish some IMGT-functional V segments, including TRBV6-2 and TRBV6-3, so those segments were excluded. In a later analysis, TCR association rates were found to vary across HLA loci, with the most associated TCRs seen for DRB1 alleles and the fewest for HLA-C alleles. Presence/absence analyses assumed roughly uniform sequencing depth across donors, an assumption that may not hold. It was suggested by the authors that the approach could potentially be generalized to other disease states and immunological phenotypes. In a later analysis, HLA-associated TCR beta chains showed more clonal expansion and lower generation probabilities than non-associated chains that were equally common. Compared with the approximately 600-donor mean, donors in an Asian-associated ancestry cluster had fewer N-insertions in productive TCRs, according to a later genetic analysis. CMV serostatus was the only immune exposure information available for the cohort. In a later analysis, some 17,000 TCR beta sequences were associated with specific HLA alleles at a false discovery rate of 0.05. Because counts were too low, around 17 rarely observed V segments, including chromosome 9 orphons, were left out of the earlier analysis of several hundred of the donors. When HLA alleles, especially DR and DQ, strongly co-occurred, attributing TCR associations to individual alleles was difficult. Because some donors lacked HLA typing at each locus, the association tests relied only on the typed subset. In both the original and validation cohorts, the classifier was reported to diagnose cytomegalovirus status with high specificity and sensitivity. A further reported finding was that TCR beta sequences accurately predicted the HLA-A and HLA-B alleles for most subjects in the first cohort. Correlated functional status among segregating V segments might reflect linkage disequilibrium, but an unknown experimental factor could not be ruled out. In a later genetic analysis, a missense DCLRE1C variant was associated with V-gene and J-gene trimming of TCR beta chains, and the association was replicated in an independent cohort. A total of fewer than 200 TCR beta chains were listed by the study as associated with cytomegalovirus. A few of the identified cytomegalovirus-associated TCR beta chains were confirmed in vitro to be specific for cytomegalovirus antigens. In a later analysis, several top co-occurrence clusters were reported to appear linked to parvovirus B19, influenza, CMV and Epstein-Barr virus. In this cohort, only TCR beta chains were sequenced, and detectable features were limited by the absence of alpha or paired-chain data.

As regards this clone: It lacks a known antigen. No base quality values were provided; no much bigger clone lies one nucleotide off.

The library was generated by the immunoSEQ multiplex PCR assay. For the multiplex PCR, a mixture combining 60 forward primers for TCR Vbeta segments and 13 reverse primers for TCR Jbeta segments was used. A multiplex PCR assay on genomic DNA amplified the CDR3 region of rearranged TCR beta genes. The amplified TCR beta libraries were sequenced on the Illumina HiSeq System as 87-base-pair reads. As for the original processing: In a later analysis, tens of millions of unique TCR beta chains were counted across the 500 to 850 repertoires, and roughly 9.9 million of these chains were shared by at least two donors. A nearest-neighbor algorithm error-corrected the raw reads and collapsed the reads into unique sequences, merging closely related sequences to remove PCR and sequencing errors. Alignment of CDR3 sequences to IMGT reference sequences was used to assign V, D and J gene segments. For a sequence to be retained, a match of at least six nucleotides to both a V gene segment and a J gene segment was required. Rearrangements were classified as productive when the CDR3 lacked stop codons and remained in frame with V and J, and all other rearrangements were classified as non-productive. Following IMGT convention, CDR3 was defined as the stretch from the second conserved V-encoded cysteine up to the conserved J-encoded phenylalanine. Sequences without an unambiguous match to a single V gene segment were excluded from the earlier analysis of about 600 of the donors. In an earlier analysis of 587 of the donors, a V segment was called functional when productive rearrangements were above 56.7%, and segregating when the standard deviation between donors exceeded 5%. A statistical classification framework was built to diagnose cytomegalovirus status from the catalog of TCR beta chain sequences. In a later analysis, V and J genes were assigned by comparing TCR nucleotide sequences against IMGT/GENE-DB human TR gene sequences. A later analysis assigned CDR3 sequences and most-parsimonious VDJ recombination scenarios with the TCRdist pipeline. In a later analysis, every TCR beta chain was defined by the combination of its CDR3 amino acid sequence and its V-gene family, and reads without a unique V-gene family were dropped. A later analysis removed roughly 590 highly shared, low-generation-probability nucleotide sequences to deal with suspected cross-contamination and a sequencing artifact. In a later analysis, a clonal expansion index was calculated for each public chain from normalized within-repertoire ranks of inferred template counts. A later analysis computed generation probabilities with a VDJ recombination model fitted to out-of-frame rearrangements, and checked the results against IGoR. In a later analysis, hypergeometric tests were used to score TCR-TCR, TCR-HLA and TCR-CMV co-occurrence, with a repertoire-size bias correction applied to TCR pairs. To estimate false discovery rates, a later analysis permuted the HLA or CMV assignments 20 times. A later analysis grouped co-occurring TCRs with DBSCAN, adding TCRdist sequence similarity when clustering within HLA-allele-positive subsets. Repertoires with fewer than 30,000 or more than 120,000 public chains were left out of co-occurrence clustering, as were four to six repertoires with anomalous nucleotide sharing. TCRdb took over this immuneACCESS table, retaining in-frame rearrangements with V and J assigned. Such tables are incomplete; in checked studies, under half of the missing clones stem from an unresolved V gene, and the remainder is unexplained. Clonal size and the V and J genes are those of that table, whereas D and trimming came from the DNA. The sample includes 120,000 or so clones, with roughly 80% observed a single time. The ten largest clones take up roughly 2.5% of the sample.

In total, fewer than 750 healthy bone marrow donors made up the cohort. At the time of sampling, every cohort member was nominally healthy, though immune exposures that went unrecorded were likely present. The donor was CMV seropositive and was included in the group of 250 to 300 seropositive cohort members. A peripheral blood sample was provided by each donor, and peripheral blood mononuclear cells were used for TCR beta sequencing. Genomic DNA extraction from the blood cell samples was performed with the Qiagen DNeasy Blood Extraction Kit. Sequenced sample: PBMCs. This clonotype was obtained from a woman in her thirties or forties in good health and CMV-seropositive. The sequence joins TRBV2 to TRBJ1-5; 9 bases in between match TRBD1. The DNA sequence follows: TGTGCCAGCAGTGAAGGGACAGGGGATAGCAATCAGCCCCAGCATTTT. This yields the protein CASSEGTGDSNQPQHF. The entire variable domain, with the stretches around the CDR3 drawn from the reference TRBV2 and TRBJ1-5 proteins, is EPEVTQTPSHQVTQMGQEVILRCVPISNHLYFYWYRQILGQKVEFLVSFYNNEISEKSEIFDDQFSVERPDGSNFTLKIRSTKLEDSAMYFCASSEGTGDSNQPQHFGDGTRLSIL.